The 11 T cell receptor beta chains below all came from one sample that was sequenced in a study of regulatory T cells in long-lasting Graves disease. Time point specified: newly diagnosed GD, antithyroid drugs for less than 3 months. PBMCs provided the RNA from which the TCR library was made. The authors built TCR beta libraries using iRepertoire HTBI primers and Arm-PCR of CDR3 regions. One entry per CDR3 protein results from TCRdb running MiXCR on the multiplex PCR reads. The table records fewer than 400,000 distinct CDR3 sequences, over 15% of them present only once. Source: peripheral blood mononuclear cells (PBMCs), taken at new diagnosis, from a patient treated with antithyroid drugs. The origin of the receptors is a female donor with Graves disease.

This clonotype was found many times. This rearrangement joins TRBV5-1 to TRBJ2-3, with unresolved D. The CDR3 is 15 residues long. The V and J ends lost 1 base and 0 bases respectively, with 9 bases between them. CDR1 and CDR2 from the germline V gene are SGHRS and YFSETQ. CDR3 nucleotides: TGCGCCAGCAGCTTGCGGCGGATTAGCACAGATACGCAGTATTTT. This sequence encodes CASSLRRISTDTQYF.

A few counts support this clonotype. A much larger clone lies a single base off, so this may be a read error. V and J are TRBV15 and TRBJ2-2, with D possibly matching TRBD1 (6 bases). V was pared by 4 bases and J by 4 bases, with 7 bases between. The CDR3 has 13 amino acids. The germline CDR1 and CDR2 sequences are LNHNV and YYDKDF (reference sequence). In DNA form, the CDR3 reads TGTGCCACCAGCAAGGGGGTCACCGGGGAGCTGTTTTTT. Its protein product is CATSKGVTGELFF.

The genes are TRBV4-2 and TRBJ2-7; the D is unclear. The CDR3 has 13 residues. The germline V and J ends were trimmed by 0 bases and 6 bases, with 9 bases remaining between them. Germline CDR1 and CDR2: LGHNA and YNFKEQ. The CDR3 bases are TGTGCCAGCAGCCAAGAAGTCCTCTCCGAGCAGTACTTC. Amino acids: CASSQEVLSEQYF.

This clonotype was counted many times. The V gene is TRBV20-1, the J gene TRBJ2-7; D is possibly TRBD2 (5 bases). The CDR3 loop spans 15 amino acids. V gave up 0 bases and J gave up 1 base, with 13 bases separating them. Germline CDR1 DFQATT, CDR2 SNEGSKA (reference sequence). DNA for the CDR3: TGCAGTGCTAGAGATCGGGTAGGAGGATCCTACGAGCAGTACTTC. Its protein is CSARDRVGGSYEQYF.

This clonotype was counted many times. This chain joins TRBV2 and TRBJ2-7; the D is unclear. Germline CDR1 SNHLY, CDR2 FYNNEI. V lost 5 bases and J 2 bases, leaving 10 bases between the germline ends. The CDR3 covers 13 residues. The CDR3 here is CASSLGVTYEQYF. As DNA, the CDR3 is TGTGCCAGCAGTTTGGGTGTGACCTACGAGCAGTACTTC.

The chain has TRBV20-1 and TRBJ2-7, with 7 positions matching TRBD2. Looked up from germline, CDR1 is DFQATT and CDR2 is SNEGSKA (reference sequence). The ends lost 0 bases at V and 3 bases at J; junction bases unmatched: 11. CDR3 size: 16 residues. Here the CDR3 reads CSAREGGEEENYEQYF. For the CDR3, the DNA is TGCAGTGCTAGAGAGGGGGGGGAGGAGGAAAACTACGAGCAGTACTTC.

This clonotype was counted between two and nine times. The chain combines TRBV10-1 with TRBJ2-2; TRBD2 agrees at 12 bases. Germline CDR1 WNHNN, CDR2 SYGVQD (reference sequence). V shed 9 bases and J 4 bases; nucleotides not matched to a gene: 6. The CDR3 has 15 amino acids. Written as DNA, the CDR3 is TGCGCCAGGGCGACTAGCGGGAGAAGCACCGGGGAGCTGTTTTTT. Protein: CARATSGRSTGELFF.

The sample holds many counts of this clonotype. The junction shows a germline mismatch at one end, possibly a read error. The rearrangement links TRBV5-1 to TRBJ2-7, with D unclear. CDR3 length equals 13 residues. Germline V gene data show CDR1 as SGHRS and CDR2 as YFSETQ. The CDR3: CASSLVARNEQYF. Written as DNA, the CDR3 is TGTGCCAGCAGCTTAGTAGCCAGGAACGAGCAGTACTTC.

This clonotype was recorded at least ten times. The rearrangement joins TRBV5-6 to TRBJ2-5; tentatively, D is TRBD1 or TRBD2 (5 bases each). The V end lost 0 bases, the J end lost 4 bases, and 16 bases lay between the germline ends. Germline CDR1 reads SGHDT; CDR2 reads YYEEEE. The CDR3 totals 16 residues. The CDR3 region is CASSLGGTFWGETQYF. The CDR3 DNA reads as TGTGCCAGCAGCTTGGGTGGGACGTTTTGGGGAGAGACCCAGTACTTC.

This clonotype was seen a few times. CDR3 DNA sequence: TGTGCCAGCAGTTTATCGGGAGGGCCCCAGCATTTT. This encodes CASSLSGGPQHF. The chain recombines TRBV28 with TRBJ1-5; D unclear. V lost 1 base and J 9 bases, leaving 7 bases between the germline ends. The CDR3 contains 12 residues. CDR1 MDHEN and CDR2 SYDVKM come from the germline V gene.

The chain recombines TRBV27 with TRBJ2-3; 10 bases line up with TRBD2. The germline V gene encodes CDR1 MNHEY and CDR2 SMNVEV (reference sequence). With 5 bases clipped from V and 2 bases from J, the junction kept 13 bases outside the gene matches. The CDR3 is 18 amino acids. CDR3 protein: CASSRKPASGSFTDTQYF. CDR3 bases: TGTGCCAGCAGTCGTAAACCGGCTAGCGGGAGCTTCACAGATACGCAGTATTTT.